The sequence of this TCR beta chain was determined in a study of CD8 T cells in ankylosing spondylitis. Each CDR3 protein is one row after TCRdb ran MiXCR on the 5' RACE reads. Of some 200,000 distinct CDR3 sequences detected, about 26% appear once; the ten largest clones hold about 6.2%. Study observations and caveats: Disease-linked clones, CD8+, were relatively rare in peripheral blood.

Trimming stripped 6 bases from V and 7 bases from J, with 15 bases between. The CDR3 covers 13 residues. With respect to this clonotype: Its antigen remains unidentified.

V gene TRBV12-3 or TRBV12-4 combines with J gene TRBJ2-5, with D perhaps matching TRBD1 (6 bases). The TCR was taken from a male donor with ankylosing spondylitis or in good health (not recorded which). Material: blood, either unsorted or a sorted T cell fraction (not recorded which). The CDR3 loop reads CASRRDTQGTQYF. CDR3 DNA sequence: TGTGCCAGCAGACGGGACACCCAGGGGACCCAGTACTTC.